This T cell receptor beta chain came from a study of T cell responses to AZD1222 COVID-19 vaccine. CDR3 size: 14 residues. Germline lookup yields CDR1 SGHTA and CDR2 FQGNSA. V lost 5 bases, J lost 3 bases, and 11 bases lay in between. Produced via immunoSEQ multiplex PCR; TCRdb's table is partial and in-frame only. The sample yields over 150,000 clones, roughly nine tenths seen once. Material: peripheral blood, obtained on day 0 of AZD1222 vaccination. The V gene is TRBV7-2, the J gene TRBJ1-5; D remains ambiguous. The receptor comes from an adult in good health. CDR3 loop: CASSPGPNNQPQHF. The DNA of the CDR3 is TGTGCCAGCAGCCCCGGACCCAACAATCAGCCCCAGCATTTT.